These 17 T cell receptor beta chains were all obtained from the same sample, sequenced in a study of T-cell memory formation after mild COVID-19. Via MiXCR, TCRdb re-called the 5' RACE reads, giving one row per CDR3 protein. This table holds 350,000 to 500,000 distinct CDR3 sequences, about 19% found once. The sample consisted of PBMCs or a T cell subset sorted from them (not recorded which). These receptors were obtained from an adult woman who had mild COVID-19 (a few samples of this study predate the infection). Cell type and time point are not known.

This clonotype has more than one count but fewer than ten. The DNA for the CDR3 is TGTGCCAGCTCACCGACCAATGAGCAGTTCTTC. This gives the protein CASSPTNEQFF. The V and J genes are TRBV18 and TRBJ2-1; no definite D call. V lost 3 bases to trimming and J lost 6 bases, with 3 bases between them. CDR1 is KGHSH and CDR2 is LQKENI in the germline V gene. The CDR3 spans 11 residues.

This clonotype has only a few counts. The chain joins TRBV4-2 to TRBJ2-7, with a weak D call TRBD2 (5 bases). Germline CDR1 reads LGHNA; CDR2 reads YNFKEQ. The CDR3 is 14 residues long. The ends were cut back, 2 bases at V and 3 bases at J, with 11 bases in the middle. The CDR3 region has the DNA TGTGCCAGCAGCCAATCTGCCGGGAACTACGAGCAGTACTTC. Its protein is CASSQSAGNYEQYF.

The V gene is TRBV6-2 or TRBV6-3, the J gene TRBJ1-1; 8 nucleotides agree with TRBD1. Germline CDR1 reads MNHEY; CDR2 reads SVGEGT. V shed 5 bases, J shed 4 bases, and the junction held 6 bases outside the gene matches. The CDR3 covers 14 residues. This CDR3 is CASSRQGRVTEAFF. In nucleotides, the CDR3 is TGTGCCAGCAGTCGACAGGGGAGGGTCACTGAAGCTTTCTTT.

The chain combines TRBV24-1 with TRBJ1-4; D is uncertain. V was clipped by 6 bases and J by 10 bases, with 17 bases between them. The CDR3 totals 14 residues. Germline V gives CDR1 KGHDR, CDR2 SFDVKD. The CDR3 protein is CATSSSGTDGKLFF. Written as DNA, the CDR3 is TGTGCCACCAGTTCCTCAGGTACCGACGGAAAACTGTTTTTT.

V gene TRBV19 combines with J gene TRBJ1-1; D remains ambiguous. The CDR3 length is 16 residues. In germline, CDR1 is LNHDA, CDR2 SQIVND (reference sequence). Deletions cut 2 bases from V and 0 bases from J, with 13 bases between. The CDR3 reads CASSIPPGWMNTEAFF. CDR3 bases: TGTGCCAGTAGTATACCCCCGGGGTGGATGAACACTGAAGCTTTCTTT.

In nucleotides, the CDR3 is TGTGCCAGCAGCTTAGTAAGTCCAGGAAGAAGCACAGATACGCAGTATTTT. Its protein is CASSLVSPGRSTDTQYF. The genes are TRBV7-8 and TRBJ2-3; no clear D gene. Germline CDR1 reads SGHVS; CDR2 reads FQNEAQ. Deletions cut 1 base from V and 0 bases from J, with 14 bases between. CDR3 length: 17 residues.

The rearrangement links TRBV5-8 to TRBJ1-2; 7 bases line up with TRBD1. This CDR3 is 14 amino acids long. Germline V gene lookup returns CDR1 SGHTS and CDR2 YDEGEE. With 4 bases clipped from V and 4 bases from J, the junction kept 7 bases outside the gene matches. CDR3 DNA: TGTGCCAGCAGCCCCGACAGGGTCGTCTATGGCTACACCTTC. This codes for CASSPDRVVYGYTF.

This sequence joins TRBV7-2 and TRBJ1-2; 7 bases fit TRBD1. In germline, CDR1 is SGHTA, CDR2 FQGNSA. V lost 1 base and J lost 8; bases outside the gene matches: 4. The CDR3 totals 13 residues. The DNA of the CDR3 is TGTGCCAGCAGCTTAGAGGGGGCGCAGGGCTACACCTTC. Translation gives CASSLEGAQGYTF.

The table lists this clonotype with many counts. CDR3 sequence reads: CASSPAGELFF. The CDR3 nucleotides are TGTGCCAGCAGCCCGGCTGGGGAGCTGTTTTTT. V usage is TRBV7-2 and J usage is TRBJ2-2, with D hard to call. V lost 5 bases to trimming and J lost 8 bases, with 6 bases between them. Germline V gene sequence: CDR1 SGHTA, CDR2 FQGNSA. CDR3 length: 11 residues.

V is TRBV10-3 and J is TRBJ2-3; D call uncertain. V dropped 1 base and J dropped 1 base, with 9 bases sitting between them. This CDR3 contains 15 residues. The germline V gene encodes CDR1 ENHRY and CDR2 SYGVKD. In DNA, the CDR3 is TGTGCCATCAGTGAGTTGGCAGCTCGCACAGATACGCAGTATTTT. Its translation is CAISELAARTDTQYF.

This clonotype was observed a handful of times. This sequence joins TRBV27 and TRBJ2-7; a weak D match, TRBD2 (6 bases). The germline gives CDR1 MNHEY, CDR2 SMNVEV (reference sequence). V lost 4 bases and J lost 3, with 10 bases in between. This CDR3 is 13 amino acids long. CDR3 DNA: TGTGCCAGCAGTTCGGGACTGTACTACGAGCAGTACTTC. It is translated as CASSSGLYYEQYF.

This clonotype was found a few times. The CDR3 DNA is TGTGCCAGCAGCTTGAGCGGGAGGGCCAGCAATGAGCAGTTCTTC. Translating it yields CASSLSGRASNEQFF. The rearrangement links TRBV7-2 to TRBJ2-1; TRBD2 agrees at 10 bases. V trimming: 3 bases; J trimming: 6 bases; junction bases outside the gene matches: 5. Germline lookup yields CDR1 SGHTA and CDR2 FQGNSA. CDR3 length equals 15 residues. Drawing the rest from reference TRBV7-2 and TRBJ2-1, the complete variable domain is GAGVSQSPSNKVTEKGKDVELRCDPISGHTALYWYRQSLGQGLEFLIYFQGNSAPDKSGLPSDRFSAERTGGSVSTLTIQRTQQEDSAVYLCASSLSGRASNEQFFGPGTRLTVL.

This clonotype has at least ten counts. J is TRBJ1-1 and V is TRBV6-5, with D tentatively TRBD1 (6 bases). Germline loops: CDR1 MNHEY, CDR2 SVGAGI. This CDR3 is built from 14 residues. V dropped 6 bases and J dropped 1 base, with 12 bases sitting between them. The CDR3 nucleotides read TGTGCCAGCAGCCACAGGGAGGGGAACACTGAAGCTTTCTTT. It is translated as CASSHREGNTEAFF.

This chain links TRBV30 with TRBJ1-1; 8 bases match TRBD1. V dropped 0 bases and J dropped 6; count of bases not matched to a gene: 9. The CDR3 loop spans 15 amino acids. The germline CDR1 and CDR2 sequences are GTSNPN and SVGIG (reference sequence). The DNA of the CDR3 is TGTGCCTGGAGTGTAGACAGGACAGGGTGGGCTGAAGCTTTCTTT. Translating it yields CAWSVDRTGWAEAFF.

This clonotype was picked up a small number of times. The chain joins TRBV7-9 to TRBJ2-6, with 10 bases matching TRBD1. This CDR3 spans 21 amino acids. With 5 bases clipped from V and 0 bases from J, the junction kept 16 bases outside the gene matches. Germline lookup yields CDR1 SEHNR and CDR2 FQNEAQ (reference sequence). The CDR3 nucleotides read TGTGCCAGCAGCGTCGGAGGATGGGGACAGGGGACCCACTCTGGGGCCAACGTCCTGACTTTC. It translates to CASSVGGWGQGTHSGANVLTF.

The CDR3 sequence: CASSLASGREKTQYF. CDR3 DNA: TGTGCCAGCAGCTTGGCAAGTGGCAGGGAAAAGACCCAGTACTTC. The chain is built from TRBV5-5 and TRBJ2-5; D is possibly TRBD1 (5 bases). V was pared by 0 bases and J by 6 bases, with 15 bases between. Looked up from germline, CDR1 is SGHKS and CDR2 is YYEKEE (reference sequence). The CDR3 totals 15 residues.

There are a few counts of this clonotype. V usage is TRBV5-1 and J usage is TRBJ1-1; no definite D call. The length of the CDR3 is 15 residues. With 2 bases removed from V and 1 base from J, the gap between germline ends came to 12 bases. Germline loops: CDR1 SGHRS, CDR2 YFSETQ. CDR3 bases: TGCGCCAGCAGCTTACTCGGGGATGGGAACACTGAAGCTTTCTTT. Encoded protein: CASSLLGDGNTEAFF.